These 6 T cell receptor beta chains originate from one sample sequenced in a study of untreated major depressive disorder. Clones were sequenced by immunoSEQ multiplex PCR, and TCRdb holds only the in-frame ones, with some missing. The profile covers roughly 17,000 clones, with more than 85% appearing a single time and 0.5% to 0.65% taken by the ten largest. No cognate antigen is known for these TCRs. Study-level findings and limits: TRBV05-01 (Vbeta 5.1) usage was higher in CD4+ T cells of depressed patients than controls.

What was sequenced was CD4+ T cells from PBMCs. These receptors were collected from a woman between 40 and 50 years old with major depressive disorder.

This rearrangement joins TRBV27 to TRBJ2-1; maybe TRBD2 (6 bases). Germline V gene data show CDR1 as MNHEY and CDR2 as SMNVEV (reference sequence). The CDR3 consists of 12 residues. Trimming left V 4 bases short and J 12 bases short, with 13 bases between. The CDR3: CASSSRDGRQFF. CDR3 bases: TGTGCCAGCAGTTCGCGGGACGGGCGGCAGTTCTTC.

The chain recombines TRBV6-5 with TRBJ1-1, with D possibly being TRBD1 (5 bases). Germline values: CDR1 MNHEY, CDR2 SVGAGI. This CDR3 contains 12 residues. V gave up 5 bases and J gave up 6 bases, with 10 bases separating them. The CDR3 sequence is CASSTQTAEAFF. Here the CDR3 DNA reads TGTGCCAGCAGTACACAGACAGCTGAAGCTTTCTTT.

The rearrangement links TRBV12-5 to TRBJ2-1, with a possible D match to TRBD2 (5 bases). The V gene's germline CDR1 is LGHNT and CDR2 FRNRAP. The CDR3 covers 17 residues. V lost 2 bases and J 4 bases, leaving 18 bases between the germline ends. DNA for the CDR3: TGTGCTAGTGGTTTGACCTTTGACGGGGTAGGATACAATGAGCAGTTCTTC. As protein: CASGLTFDGVGYNEQFF.

The chain employs TRBV7-2 and TRBJ2-1; 12 bases agree with TRBD2. The CDR3 is 13 residues long. CDR1 and CDR2 (germline): SGHTA, FQGNSA. V was pared by 8 bases and J by 7 bases, with 3 bases of the junction left unmatched. The CDR3 spells CASPGLAGNEQFF. CDR3 DNA sequence: TGTGCCAGCCCAGGACTAGCGGGGAATGAGCAGTTCTTC. The full variable domain, with the rest looked up from reference TRBV7-2 and TRBJ2-1, is GAGVSQSPSNKVTEKGKDVELRCDPISGHTALYWYRQSLGQGLEFLIYFQGNSAPDKSGLPSDRFSAERTGGSVSTLTIQRTQQEDSAVYLCASPGLAGNEQFFGPGTRLTVL.

The rearrangement uses TRBV5-1 and TRBJ2-7; D perhaps matches TRBD1 (5 bases). The CDR3 sequence is 14 residues long. Trimming took 4 bases from V and 1 from J, leaving 12 bases between them. Germline V gene lookup returns CDR1 SGHRS and CDR2 YFSETQ. The CDR3 nucleotides are TGCGCCAGCAGCCCCCTCGACAGTTCCTACGAGCAGTACTTC. As protein: CASSPLDSSYEQYF.

The rearrangement joins TRBV5-1 to TRBJ2-3, with unresolved D. Per the germline V gene, CDR1 is SGHRS and CDR2 is YFSETQ. V lost 0 bases and J 4 bases, leaving 9 bases between the germline ends. This CDR3 has 14 residues. In nucleotides, the CDR3 is TGCGCCAGCAGCTTGGAGTTGCCATCAGATACGCAGTATTTT. This gives the protein CASSLELPSDTQYF.